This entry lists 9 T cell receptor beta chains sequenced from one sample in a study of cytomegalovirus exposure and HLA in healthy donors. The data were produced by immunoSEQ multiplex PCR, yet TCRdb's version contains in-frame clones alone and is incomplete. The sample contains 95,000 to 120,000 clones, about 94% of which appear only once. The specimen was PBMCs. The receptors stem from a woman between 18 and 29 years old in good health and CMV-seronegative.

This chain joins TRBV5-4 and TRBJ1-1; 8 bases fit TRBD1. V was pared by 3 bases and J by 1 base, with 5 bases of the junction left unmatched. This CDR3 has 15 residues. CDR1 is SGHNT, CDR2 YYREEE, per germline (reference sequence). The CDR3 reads CASSSSGTGNTEAFF. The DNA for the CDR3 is TGTGCCAGCAGCTCCTCCGGGACAGGGAACACTGAAGCTTTCTTT.

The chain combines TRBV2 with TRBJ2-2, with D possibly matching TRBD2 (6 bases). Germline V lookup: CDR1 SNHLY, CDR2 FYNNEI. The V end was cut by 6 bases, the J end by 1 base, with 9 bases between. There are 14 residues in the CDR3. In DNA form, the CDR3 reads TGTGCCAGCAGCGGGGGACGGAACACCGGGGAGCTGTTTTTT. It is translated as CASSGGRNTGELFF.

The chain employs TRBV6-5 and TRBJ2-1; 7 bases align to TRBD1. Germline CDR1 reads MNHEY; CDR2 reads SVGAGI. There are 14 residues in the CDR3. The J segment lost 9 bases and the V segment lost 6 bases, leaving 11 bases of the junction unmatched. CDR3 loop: CASSTGTARGEQFF. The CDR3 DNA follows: TGTGCCAGCAGCACCGGGACAGCCCGGGGTGAGCAGTTCTTC.

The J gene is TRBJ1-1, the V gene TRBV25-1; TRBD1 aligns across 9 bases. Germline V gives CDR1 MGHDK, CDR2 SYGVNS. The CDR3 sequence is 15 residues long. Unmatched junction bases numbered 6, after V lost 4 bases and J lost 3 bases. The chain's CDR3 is CASSATGGADTEAFF. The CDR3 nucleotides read TGTGCCAGCAGTGCCACAGGGGGCGCGGACACTGAAGCTTTCTTT.

CDR3 DNA: TGTGCAAGTCGCCCACAGGGGCGGCGGATACCCCTCCACTTT. It encodes CASRPQGRRIPLHF. The chain uses TRBV12-2 and TRBJ1-6; whether TRBD1, the table's D call, matches the DNA was not checked. TRBV12-2 corresponds to a pseudogene. The CDR3 contains 14 residues.

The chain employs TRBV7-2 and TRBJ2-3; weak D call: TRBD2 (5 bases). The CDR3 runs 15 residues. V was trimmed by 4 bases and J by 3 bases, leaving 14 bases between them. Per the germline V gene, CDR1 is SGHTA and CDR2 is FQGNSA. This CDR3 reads CASSSRRTGTDTQYF. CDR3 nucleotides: TGTGCCAGCAGCTCACGCAGGACTGGTACAGATACGCAGTATTTT. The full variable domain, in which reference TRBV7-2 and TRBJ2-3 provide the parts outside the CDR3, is GAGVSQSPSNKVTEKGKDVELRCDPISGHTALYWYRQSLGQGLEFLIYFQGNSAPDKSGLPSDRFSAERTGGSVSTLTIQRTQQEDSAVYLCASSSRRTGTDTQYFGPGTRLTVL.

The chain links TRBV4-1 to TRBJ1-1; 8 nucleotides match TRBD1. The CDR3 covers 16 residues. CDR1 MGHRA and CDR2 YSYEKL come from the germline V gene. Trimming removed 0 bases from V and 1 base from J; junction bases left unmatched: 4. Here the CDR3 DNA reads TGCGCCAGCAGCCAAGAGGGGACAGGATCGAACACTGAAGCTTTCTTT. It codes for CASSQEGTGSNTEAFF.

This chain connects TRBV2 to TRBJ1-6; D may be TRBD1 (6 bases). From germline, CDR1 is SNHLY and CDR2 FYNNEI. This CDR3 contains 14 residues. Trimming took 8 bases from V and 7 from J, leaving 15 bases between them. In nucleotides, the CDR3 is TGTGCCAGCTCGGGACACTCAGGAAATTCACCCCTCCACTTT. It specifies CASSGHSGNSPLHF.

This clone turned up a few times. CDR3 DNA: TGTGCCAGCAGTGAAACGGGGGTGAACACAGATACGCAGTATTTT. Its translation: CASSETGVNTDTQYF. The rearrangement uses TRBV2 and TRBJ2-3; perhaps TRBD2 as D (6 bases). V was clipped by 2 bases and J by 2 bases, with 11 bases between them. Germline V CDR1 and CDR2: SNHLY, FYNNEI. This CDR3 spans 15 amino acids.